Below are 17 T cell receptor beta chains sequenced from a single sample in a study of CD8 T cells in ankylosing spondylitis. TCRdb fed the 5' RACE reads into MiXCR, producing one record per CDR3 protein. The data contain 300,000 to 350,000 distinct CDR3 sequences, around a tenth of them singletons. Sequences were obtained from blood, either unsorted or a sorted T cell fraction (not recorded which). The receptors come from a female donor with ankylosing spondylitis or in good health (not recorded which).

Many counts were recorded for this clonotype. The J gene is TRBJ1-2, the V gene TRBV4-3, with 8 nucleotides matching TRBD1. The J segment lost 6 bases and the V segment lost 0 bases, leaving 3 bases of the junction unmatched. Germline V gives CDR1 LGHNA, CDR2 YSLEER. CDR3 length: 14 residues. CDR3 in amino acids: CASSQEGRGHGYTF. CDR3 DNA sequence: TGCGCCAGCAGCCAAGAGGGCAGGGGGCATGGCTACACCTTC.

The chain links TRBV6-2 or TRBV6-3 to TRBJ2-3; D may match TRBD1 or TRBD2 (5 bases each). CDR1 is MNHEY, CDR2 SVGEGT, per germline. Trimming left V 2 bases short and J 6 bases short, with 18 bases between. The CDR3 extends over 16 amino acids. DNA for the CDR3: TGTGCCAGCAGTTACCGCGGACACGCGGGCCGGGATACGCAGTATTTT. Its protein is CASSYRGHAGRDTQYF.

In its sample, this clonotype was seen many times. The chain combines TRBV5-1 with TRBJ2-5; a possible D gene is TRBD1 (5 bases). Germline values: CDR1 SGHRS, CDR2 YFSETQ. V dropped 2 bases and J dropped 2 bases, with 19 bases sitting between them. This CDR3 comprises 17 residues. CDR3 sequence reads: CASSLSPGSVRQETQYF. The DNA of the CDR3 is TGCGCCAGCAGCTTATCACCAGGGTCAGTAAGACAAGAGACCCAGTACTTC.

Many counts were recorded for this clonotype. The chain combines TRBV5-1 with TRBJ2-5, with 11 bases lining up with TRBD2. Germline lookup yields CDR1 SGHRS and CDR2 YFSETQ. V dropped 4 bases and J dropped 1; count of bases not matched to a gene: 6. The CDR3 contains 16 residues. CDR3 coding DNA: TGCGCCAGCAGCCAGACCGGGACTAGCGGCCAAGAGACCCAGTACTTC. Amino acid sequence: CASSQTGTSGQETQYF. The full variable domain, with the rest looked up from reference TRBV5-1 and TRBJ2-5, is KAGVTQTPRYLIKTRGQQVTLSCSPISGHRSVSWYQQTPGQGLQFLFEYFSETQRNKGNFPGRFSGRQFSNSRSEMNVSTLELGDSALYLCASSQTGTSGQETQYFGPGTRLLVL.

The chain is built from TRBV7-2 and TRBJ2-1; 8 positions agree with TRBD1. Germline V gene sequence: CDR1 SGHTA, CDR2 FQGNSA. This CDR3 is 15 amino acids long. V lost 5 bases to trimming and J lost 4 bases; unmatched junction nucleotides: 7. CDR3 protein: CASSARQGHYNEQFF. The CDR3 nucleotides read TGTGCCAGCAGCGCGAGACAGGGGCATTACAATGAGCAGTTCTTC.

This clonotype was picked up many times. This chain joins TRBV3-1 and TRBJ1-2; 12 bases match TRBD1. Germline V CDR1 and CDR2: LGHDT, YNNKEL (reference sequence). There are 15 residues in the CDR3. V was pared by 3 bases and J by 3 bases, with 2 bases of the junction left unmatched. The DNA for the CDR3 is TGTGCCAGCAGCCAGGGACAGGGGGCCTACTATGGCTACACCTTC. Translating gives CASSQGQGAYYGYTF.

V gene TRBV10-1 combines with J gene TRBJ1-1; no clear D. Trimming shortened V by 5 bases and J by 7 bases, and 14 bases separated the two germline ends. The CDR3 length is 13 residues. Per germline, CDR1 WNHNN and CDR2 SYGVQD (reference sequence). CDR3 protein: CASSSRTEREAFF. CDR3 in DNA: TGCGCCAGCAGTAGCCGGACGGAGCGTGAAGCTTTCTTT.

With respect to this clonotype: A much larger clone differs from this one at a single base, so this may be a read error. V is TRBV29-1 and J is TRBJ2-1, with 7 positions matching TRBD2. Per the germline V gene, CDR1 is SQVTM and CDR2 is ANQGSEA. The CDR3 has 13 amino acids. CDR3 sequence reads: CRVEASGGNEQFF. In DNA, the CDR3 is TGCAGGGTTGAGGCTAGCGGAGGCAATGAGCAGTTCTTC.

This clonotype has just a few counts. This chain joins TRBV14 and TRBJ1-1, with a tentative D call TRBD1 (5 bases). Trimming pared 5 bases from V and 5 bases from J, leaving 12 bases between. The CDR3 is made up of 13 amino acids. Germline V gene sequence: CDR1 SGHDN, CDR2 FVKESK. The CDR3 region has the DNA TGTGCCAGCAGCTCTTACGGGGGAACTGAAGCTTTCTTT. It yields the protein CASSSYGGTEAFF.

This clonotype has ten or more counts. The genes are TRBV5-1 and TRBJ2-2; 15 nucleotides match TRBD2. Looked up from germline, CDR1 is SGHRS and CDR2 is YFSETQ. This CDR3 spans 17 amino acids. V shed 4 bases, J shed 5 bases, and the junction held 6 bases outside the gene matches. The DNA of the CDR3 is TGCGCCAGCAGCCTCCCAGGGACTAGCGGGAGGACCGGGGAGCTGTTTTTT. Its translation is CASSLPGTSGRTGELFF.

The V call is TRBV20-1, the J call TRBJ2-2; D gene uncertain. Trimming stripped 0 bases from V and 6 bases from J, with 14 bases between. This CDR3 is built from 15 residues. In germline, CDR1 is DFQATT, CDR2 SNEGSKA (reference sequence). The CDR3 protein is CSARDGTRRAGELFF. The CDR3, as DNA: TGCAGTGCTAGAGATGGTACCAGGCGCGCCGGGGAGCTGTTTTTT.

This clonotype was observed many times. The chain couples TRBV20-1 to TRBJ2-7; 7 bases fit TRBD2. Germline V gene data show CDR1 as DFQATT and CDR2 as SNEGSKA (reference sequence). CDR3 length: 16 amino acids. V lost 6 bases, J lost 4 bases, and 18 bases stayed unmatched. For the CDR3, the DNA is TGCAGTGCCCACCAAGTCCCCTCTGGGAGGGAATACGAGCAGTACTTC. The encoded protein is CSAHQVPSGREYEQYF.

Points on this clonotype: Being one base from a much bigger clone, this may be a read error. CDR3 DNA sequence: TGCAGTGCTTGGCTGGGGGAGACCCTGTACTTC. The encoded protein is CSAWLGETLYF. The chain uses TRBV20-1 and TRBJ2-5; D may match TRBD1 or TRBD2 (5 bases each). CDR1 DFQATT and CDR2 SNEGSKA come from the germline V gene (reference sequence). The length of the CDR3 is 11 residues.

This clonotype came up a few times. The chain couples TRBV20-1 to TRBJ1-6, with no clear D. Germline V CDR1 and CDR2: DFQATT, SNEGSKA (reference sequence). V gave up 3 bases and J gave up 0 bases, with 15 bases separating them. The CDR3 sequence is 17 residues long. In nucleotides, the CDR3 is TGCAGTGCTAGGGCCCTATCGGAAAGCTCCTATAATTCACCCCTCCACTTT. It is translated as CSARALSESSYNSPLHF.

This clonotype was recorded a few times. The CDR3 DNA sequence: TGTGCCAGCAGGGTTGCAACTAATGAAAAACTGTTTTTT. Translating it yields CASRVATNEKLFF. The chain employs TRBV18 and TRBJ1-4; D unresolved. The germline V gene has CDR1 KGHSH and CDR2 LQKENI. Trimming removed 8 bases at V and 0 bases at J, with 7 bases between. This CDR3 is 13 amino acids long.

Turning to this clonotype: A much larger clone differs by one base, so this may be a read error. The rearrangement links TRBV20-1 to TRBJ2-3; maybe TRBD2 (5 bases). This CDR3 comprises 14 residues. From germline, CDR1 is DFQATT and CDR2 SNEGSKA (reference sequence). CDR3 nucleotides: TGCAGCCTACCGGGGATAACCCGCACACATACGCAGTATTTT. Protein: CSLPGITRTHTQYF.

V and J are TRBV14 and TRBJ2-7; D remains ambiguous. This CDR3 region has 15 residues. The V end was cut by 1 base, the J end by 2 bases, with 12 bases between. Germline V gene data show CDR1 as SGHDN and CDR2 as FVKESK. The CDR3 coding sequence is TGTGCCAGCAGCCAAGGATCCGGCGGAACCTACGAGCAGTACTTC. Amino acids: CASSQGSGGTYEQYF.